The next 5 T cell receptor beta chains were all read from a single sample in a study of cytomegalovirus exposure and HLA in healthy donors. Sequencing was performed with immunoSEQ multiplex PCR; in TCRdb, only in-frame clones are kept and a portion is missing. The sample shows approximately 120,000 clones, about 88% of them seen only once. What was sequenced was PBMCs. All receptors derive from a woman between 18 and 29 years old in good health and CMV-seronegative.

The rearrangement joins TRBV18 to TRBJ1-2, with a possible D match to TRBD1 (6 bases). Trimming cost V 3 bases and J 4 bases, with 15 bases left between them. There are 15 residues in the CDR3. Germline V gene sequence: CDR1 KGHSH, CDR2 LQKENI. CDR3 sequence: CASSPFDGQPYGYTF. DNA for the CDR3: TGTGCCAGCTCACCTTTTGATGGACAGCCCTATGGCTACACCTTC.

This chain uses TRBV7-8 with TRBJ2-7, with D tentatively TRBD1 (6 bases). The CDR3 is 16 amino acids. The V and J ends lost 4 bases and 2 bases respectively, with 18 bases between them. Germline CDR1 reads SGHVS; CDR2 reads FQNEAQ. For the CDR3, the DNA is TGTGCCAGCAGCTCCACCGTTGACAGGTCGGCCTACGAGCAGTACTTC. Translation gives CASSSTVDRSAYEQYF.

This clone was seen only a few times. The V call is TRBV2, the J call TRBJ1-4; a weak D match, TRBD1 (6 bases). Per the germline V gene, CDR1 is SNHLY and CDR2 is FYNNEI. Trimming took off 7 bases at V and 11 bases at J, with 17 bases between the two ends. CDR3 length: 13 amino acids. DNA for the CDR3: TGTGCCAGCAAGGGTACAGGGAGTGAGAAACTGTTTTTT. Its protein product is CASKGTGSEKLFF.

DNA for the CDR3: TGTGCCAGCAAAGGACAGCACCAAGAGACCCAGTACTTC. Residues: CASKGQHQETQYF. The V gene is TRBV5-6, the J gene TRBJ2-5; D might be TRBD1 (6 bases). In germline, CDR1 is SGHDT, CDR2 YYEEEE. This CDR3 is 13 amino acids long. Trimming shortened V by 6 bases and J by 0 bases, and 9 bases separated the two germline ends.

In nucleotides, the CDR3 is TGTGCCAGCAGTCGCCAGGGCTCCCCTAACAATCAGCCCCAGCATTTT. Translated, it gives CASSRQGSPNNQPQHF. This chain joins TRBV2 and TRBJ1-5; a possible D gene is TRBD1 (5 bases). V lost 5 bases and J lost 3, with 17 bases in between. The CDR3 is 16 amino acids. The germline gives CDR1 SNHLY, CDR2 FYNNEI.